This entry concerns a single T cell receptor beta chain. TCRdb called the RT-PCR reads again in MiXCR, with one record for every CDR3 protein. The data show about 700,000 distinct CDR3 sequences, approximately 15% seen once. The sequencing sample was made of memory CD4+ T cells from blood. The TCR comes from a female donor in good health, serving as a healthy control.

CDR3 nucleotides: TGTGCCATCAGTGATTTAGGCGGACAGTACGAGCAGTACTTC. It translates to CAISDLGGQYEQYF. J is TRBJ2-7 and V is TRBV10-3; tentative D call: TRBD1 (6 bases). The CDR3 totals 14 residues. The germline V and J ends were trimmed by 3 bases and 4 bases, with 13 bases remaining between them. The V gene's germline CDR1 is ENHRY and CDR2 SYGVKD.